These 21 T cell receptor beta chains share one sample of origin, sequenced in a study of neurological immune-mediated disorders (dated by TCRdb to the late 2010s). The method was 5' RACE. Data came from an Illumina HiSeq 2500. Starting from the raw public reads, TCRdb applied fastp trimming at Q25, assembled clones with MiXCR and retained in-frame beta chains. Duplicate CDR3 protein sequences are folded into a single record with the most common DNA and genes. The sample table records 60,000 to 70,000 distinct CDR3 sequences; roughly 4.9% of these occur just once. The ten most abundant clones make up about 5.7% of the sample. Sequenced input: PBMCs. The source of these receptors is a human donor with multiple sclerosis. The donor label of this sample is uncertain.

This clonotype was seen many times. CDR3 DNA: TGCGCCAGCAGCTTGGATATTTCGGGCGTGGGTTCACCCCTCCACTTT. Translating it yields CASSLDISGVGSPLHF. This chain joins TRBV5-1 and TRBJ1-6, with D hard to call. Germline V gene lookup returns CDR1 SGHRS and CDR2 YFSETQ. The CDR3 is 16 residues long. Trimming pared 0 bases from V and 9 bases from J, leaving 16 bases between.

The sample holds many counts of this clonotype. CDR3 sequence (DNA): TGCGCCAGCAGCCGGGGACAGGGTGTCTACGAGCAGTACTTC. Translated, it gives CASSRGQGVYEQYF. V gene TRBV5-1 combines with J gene TRBJ2-7, with TRBD1 matching 9 bases. After removal of 4 bases from V and 3 bases from J, the junction contained 5 bases not matched to a gene. Germline loops: CDR1 SGHRS, CDR2 YFSETQ. The CDR3 has 14 amino acids.

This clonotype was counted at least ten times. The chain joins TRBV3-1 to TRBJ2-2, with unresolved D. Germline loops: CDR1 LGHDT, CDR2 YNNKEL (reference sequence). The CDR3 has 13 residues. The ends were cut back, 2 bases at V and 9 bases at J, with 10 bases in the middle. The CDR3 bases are TGTGCCAGCAGCCAACGCTCTGAAAGGGAGCTGTTTTTT. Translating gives CASSQRSERELFF.

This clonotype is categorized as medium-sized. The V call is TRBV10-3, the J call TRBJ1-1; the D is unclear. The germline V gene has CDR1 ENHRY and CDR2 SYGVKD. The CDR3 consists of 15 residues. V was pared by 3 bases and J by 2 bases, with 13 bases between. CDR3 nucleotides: TGTGCCATCAGTGATTGGGTTTCAGGAAACACTGAAGCTTTCTTT. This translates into CAISDWVSGNTEAFF.

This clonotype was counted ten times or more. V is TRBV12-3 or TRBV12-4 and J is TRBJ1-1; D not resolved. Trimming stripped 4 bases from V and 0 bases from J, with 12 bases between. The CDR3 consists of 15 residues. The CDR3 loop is CASSSPAGVNTEAFF. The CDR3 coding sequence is TGTGCCAGCAGTTCTCCAGCTGGGGTGAACACTGAAGCTTTCTTT.

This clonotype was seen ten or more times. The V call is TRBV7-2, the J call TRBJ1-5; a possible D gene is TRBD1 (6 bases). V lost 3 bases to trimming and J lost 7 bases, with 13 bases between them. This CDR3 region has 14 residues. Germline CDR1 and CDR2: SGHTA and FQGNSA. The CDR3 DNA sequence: TGTGCCAGCAGCTTTACAGGGTTCGAACAGCCCCAGCATTTT. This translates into CASSFTGFEQPQHF.

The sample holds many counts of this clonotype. In nucleotides, the CDR3 is TGTGCCAGCAGTTTCCGGACGATCACCGGGGAGCTGTTTTTT. The encoded protein is CASSFRTITGELFF. This sequence joins TRBV27 and TRBJ2-2, with no clear D. Trimming cost V 3 bases and J 4 bases, with 9 bases left between them. The CDR3 runs 14 residues. Per the germline V gene, CDR1 is MNHEY and CDR2 is SMNVEV (reference sequence).

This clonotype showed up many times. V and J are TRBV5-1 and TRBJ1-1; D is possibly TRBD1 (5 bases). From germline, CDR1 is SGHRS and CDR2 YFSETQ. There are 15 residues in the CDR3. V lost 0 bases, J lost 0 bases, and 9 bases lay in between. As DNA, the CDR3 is TGCGCCAGCAGCTTGGAGGGGACTTTGAACACTGAAGCTTTCTTT. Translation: CASSLEGTLNTEAFF.

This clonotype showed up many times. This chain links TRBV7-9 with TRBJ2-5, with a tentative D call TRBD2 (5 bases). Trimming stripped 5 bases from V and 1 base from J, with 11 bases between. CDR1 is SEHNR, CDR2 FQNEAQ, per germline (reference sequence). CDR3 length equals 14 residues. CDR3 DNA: TGTGCCAGCAGCGGGGAGCGGCCCCAAGAGACCCAGTACTTC. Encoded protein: CASSGERPQETQYF.

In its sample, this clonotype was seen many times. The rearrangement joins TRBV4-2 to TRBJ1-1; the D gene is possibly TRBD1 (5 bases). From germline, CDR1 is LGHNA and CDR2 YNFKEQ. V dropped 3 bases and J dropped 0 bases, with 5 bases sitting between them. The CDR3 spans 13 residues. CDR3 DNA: TGTGCCAGCAGCCAGGGGGTGAACACTGAAGCTTTCTTT. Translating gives CASSQGVNTEAFF.

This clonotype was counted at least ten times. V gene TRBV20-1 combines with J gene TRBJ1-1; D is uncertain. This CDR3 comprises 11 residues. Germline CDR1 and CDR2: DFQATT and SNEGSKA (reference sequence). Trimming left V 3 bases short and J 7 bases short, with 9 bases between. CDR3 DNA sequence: TGCAGTGCTAGTCAGGCCTTTGAAGCTTTCTTT. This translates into CSASQAFEAFF.

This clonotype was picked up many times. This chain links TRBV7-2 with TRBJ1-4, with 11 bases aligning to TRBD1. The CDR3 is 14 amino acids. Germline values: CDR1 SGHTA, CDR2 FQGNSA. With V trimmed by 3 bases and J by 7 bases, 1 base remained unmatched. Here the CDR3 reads CASSFGTGGEKLFF. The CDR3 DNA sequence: TGTGCCAGCAGCTTCGGGACAGGGGGTGAAAAACTGTTTTTT.

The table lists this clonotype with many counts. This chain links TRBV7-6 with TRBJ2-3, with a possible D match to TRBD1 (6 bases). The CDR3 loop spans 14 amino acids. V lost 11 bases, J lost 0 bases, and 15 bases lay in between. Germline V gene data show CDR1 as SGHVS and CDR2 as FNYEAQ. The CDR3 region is CAVKGVFSTDTQYF. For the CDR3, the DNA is TGTGCCGTAAAGGGGGTTTTTAGCACAGATACGCAGTATTTT. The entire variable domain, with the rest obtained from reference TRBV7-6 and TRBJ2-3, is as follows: GAGVSQSPRYKVTKRGQDVALRCDPISGHVSLYWYRQALGQGPEFLTYFNYEAQQDKSGLPNDRFSAERPEGSISTLTIQRTEQRDSAMYRCAVKGVFSTDTQYFGPGTRLTVL.

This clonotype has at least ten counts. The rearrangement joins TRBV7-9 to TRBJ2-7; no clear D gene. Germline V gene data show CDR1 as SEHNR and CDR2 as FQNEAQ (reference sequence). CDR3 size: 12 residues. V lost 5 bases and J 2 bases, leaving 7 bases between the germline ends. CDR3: CASSPDTYEQYF. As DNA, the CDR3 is TGTGCCAGCAGCCCCGACACCTACGAGCAGTACTTC.

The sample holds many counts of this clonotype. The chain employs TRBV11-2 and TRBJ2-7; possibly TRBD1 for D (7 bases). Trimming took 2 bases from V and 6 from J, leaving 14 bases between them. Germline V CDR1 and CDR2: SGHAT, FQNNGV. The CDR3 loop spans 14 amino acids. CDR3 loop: CASSLQGGFGEQYF. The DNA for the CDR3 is TGTGCCAGCAGCTTACAGGGGGGCTTTGGCGAGCAGTACTTC.

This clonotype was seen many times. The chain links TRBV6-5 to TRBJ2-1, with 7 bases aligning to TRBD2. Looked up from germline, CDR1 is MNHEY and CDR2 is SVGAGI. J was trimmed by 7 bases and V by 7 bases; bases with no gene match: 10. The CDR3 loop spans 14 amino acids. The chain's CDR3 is CASIPGGGENEQFF. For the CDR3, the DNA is TGTGCCAGCATCCCCGGCGGGGGAGAAAATGAGCAGTTCTTC.

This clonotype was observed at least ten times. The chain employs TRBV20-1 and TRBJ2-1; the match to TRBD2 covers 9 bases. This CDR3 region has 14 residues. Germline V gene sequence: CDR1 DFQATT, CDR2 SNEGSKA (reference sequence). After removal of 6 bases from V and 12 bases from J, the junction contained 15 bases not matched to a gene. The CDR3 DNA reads TGCAGTGCCACCTTAGCGGGGGCCCAGCGAGGGCAGTTCTTC. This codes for CSATLAGAQRGQFF.

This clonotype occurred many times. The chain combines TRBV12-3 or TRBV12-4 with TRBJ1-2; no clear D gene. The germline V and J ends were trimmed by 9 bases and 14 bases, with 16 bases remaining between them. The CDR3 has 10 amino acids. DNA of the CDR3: TGTGCCAGTAAGGGTTTGGTGGAAACCTTC. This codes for CASKGLVETF.

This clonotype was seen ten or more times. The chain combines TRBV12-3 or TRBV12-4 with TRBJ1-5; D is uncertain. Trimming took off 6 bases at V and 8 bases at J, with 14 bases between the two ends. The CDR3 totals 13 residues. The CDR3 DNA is TGTGCCAGCAGCAGCGTGCGGGGTGAGCCCCAGCATTTT. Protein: CASSSVRGEPQHF.

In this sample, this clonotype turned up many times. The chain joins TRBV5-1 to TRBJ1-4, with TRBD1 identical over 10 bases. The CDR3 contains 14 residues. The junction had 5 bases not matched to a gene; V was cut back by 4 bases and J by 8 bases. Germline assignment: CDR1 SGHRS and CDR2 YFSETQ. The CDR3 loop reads CASSTGQGYEKLFF. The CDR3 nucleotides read TGCGCCAGCAGCACGGGACAGGGGTACGAAAAACTGTTTTTT.

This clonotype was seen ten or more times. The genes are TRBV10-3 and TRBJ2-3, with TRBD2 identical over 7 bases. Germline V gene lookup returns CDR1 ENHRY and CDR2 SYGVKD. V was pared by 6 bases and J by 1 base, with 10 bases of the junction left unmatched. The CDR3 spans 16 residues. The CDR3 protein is CAIRGGDSGGTDTQYF. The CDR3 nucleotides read TGTGCCATCAGAGGAGGAGACAGCGGGGGCACAGATACGCAGTATTTT.